The sequence of this T cell receptor (beta chain) was determined in a study of blood T cells in healthy people across ages. It was with a sample-barcoded 5' primer and a J-beta primer mix that a second PCR of roughly 7 to 12 cycles was run. TCRdb independently ran MiXCR on the 5' RACE reads; one entry per CDR3 protein. The sample contains around 1,000,000 distinct CDR3 sequences, 20% to 25% of which appear only once. General observations from the study: Naive T cell percentage and TCR beta diversity correlated strongly.

A note on this clonotype: Its specificity is not known.

These sequences were also reported in another study, on T cells of mothers and their children.

The clonotype comes from a girl aged 2-9 years in good health. Sequencing was done on a sample of blood.

CDR3 bases: TGCAGCGTTAATACGGGAGGGGCAGATACGCAGTATTTT. Translation: CSVNTGGADTQYF. The chain combines TRBV29-1 with TRBJ2-3; 8 bases line up with TRBD2. The CDR3 consists of 13 residues. With 5 bases clipped from V and 4 bases from J, the junction kept 5 bases outside the gene matches. Germline loops: CDR1 SQVTM, CDR2 ANQGSEA.